This TCR beta chain was recorded in a study of T cell changes during pregnancy in multiple sclerosis. The table came from immunoSEQ multiplex PCR; TCRdb's copy has only in-frame clones and leaves some out. The table has just under 85,000 clones, about 89% seen once; the top ten hold approximately 2.5%. Trimming removed 1 base at V and 4 bases at J, with 9 bases between. The CDR3 length is 13 residues. Germline V gene sequence: CDR1 SGHRS, CDR2 YFSETQ. The TCR was taken from a female donor with multiple sclerosis, enrolled in a pregnancy study. Sequenced here: peripheral blood, sampled in the first trimester of pregnancy. The chain carries TRBV5-1 and TRBJ2-7, with D unresolved. The CDR3 region has the DNA TGCGCCAGCAGCTTGAATTCCGTATACGAGCAGTACTTC. It is translated as CASSLNSVYEQYF.